A selection of T cell receptor beta chains follows, all from one sample in a study of OX40 agonist ivuxolimab in advanced cancers. Clones were read by immunoSEQ multiplex PCR, and TCRdb kept only the in-frame ones, dropping some. Of fewer than 100,000 clones in the sample, approximately 88% were seen once. The material sequenced was CD4+ or CD8+ T cells sorted from blood, taken in a trial of the OX40 agonist ivuxolimab. Source of these receptors: an adult with an advanced solid tumor such as melanoma, head and neck, liver or kidney cancer. Both conserved end residues are part of each CDR3. The order of the fields is V gene, D gene, J gene, CDR3 protein, CDR3 DNA. The D gene is left open where the match is weak.

TRBV7-7	-	TRBJ2-5	CASSFLANTQETQYF	TGTGCTAGCAGCTTTTTGGCGAACACCCAAGAGACCCAGTACTTC
TRBV5-1	TRBD2	TRBJ2-7	CASSWSGSIYEQYF	TGCGCCAGCAGCTGGAGCGGGAGCATCTACGAGCAGTACTTC
TRBV29-1	-	TRBJ2-1	CSAHLGVVNEQFF	TGCAGCGCCCACCTGGGGGTTGTCAATGAGCAGTTCTTC
TRBV19	-	TRBJ1-2	CASSMGFARWNYGYTF	TGTGCCAGTAGTATGGGTTTTGCAAGGTGGAACTATGGCTACACCTTC
TRBV4-2	-	TRBJ1-1	CASSQYYQGTEAFF	TGTGCCAGCAGCCAATACTATCAGGGCACTGAAGCTTTCTTT
TRBV6-6	-	TRBJ2-5	CASSYVGRAEETQYF	TGTGCCAGCAGTTACGTCGGCAGGGCGGAAGAGACCCAGTACTTC
TRBV7-9	-	TRBJ1-1	CASSLRAETEAFF	TGTGCCAGCAGCTTAAGGGCAGAAACTGAAGCTTTCTTT
TRBV7-9	-	TRBJ2-1	CASSGYEQFF	TGTGCCAGCAGCGGTTATGAGCAGTTCTTC
TRBV19	-	TRBJ2-1	CASKGEWGSNDNEQFF	TGTGCCAGTAAGGGGGAGTGGGGGTCTAATGACAATGAGCAGTTCTTC
TRBV6-6	TRBD1	TRBJ1-1	CASSYSPTGGSSEAFF	TGTGCCAGCAGTTACTCCCCGACAGGGGGTTCGTCTGAAGCTTTCTTT